One sample yielded the 20 T cell receptor beta chains listed below, sequenced in a study of T-cell memory formation after mild COVID-19. Each CDR3 protein is one row after TCRdb ran MiXCR on the 5' RACE reads. This table has a few hundred thousand distinct CDR3 sequences, approximately 15% appearing once. Sequencing was carried out using PBMCs or a T cell subset sorted from them (not recorded which). These receptors were collected from a man in his late teens or twenties who had mild COVID-19 (a few samples of this study predate the infection). Cell type and time point are not known.

This clonotype was recorded a few times. The gene calls are TRBV7-8 and TRBJ2-7; TRBD2 matches 7 bases. The trim removed 0 bases at V and 3 bases at J, leaving 17 bases unmatched. There are 19 residues in the CDR3. CDR1 and CDR2 from the germline V gene are SGHVS and FQNEAQ. The CDR3 nucleotides are TGTGCCAGCAGCTTAGCCTCACCGGGGAGGGGCAGGGACGGCTACGAGCAGTACTTC. It translates to CASSLASPGRGRDGYEQYF.

This clonotype was picked up a small number of times. The genes are TRBV7-2 and TRBJ2-2; D perhaps matches TRBD1 (5 bases). This CDR3 has 14 residues. The V and J ends lost 0 bases and 9 bases respectively, with 11 bases between them. In germline, CDR1 is SGHTA, CDR2 FQGNSA. CDR3 sequence (DNA): TGTGCCAGCAGCTTAGCCGTAGGGGATAGGGAGCTGTTTTTT. Translating gives CASSLAVGDRELFF.

This chain connects TRBV10-3 to TRBJ2-5; 8 positions agree with TRBD2. Germline CDR1 is ENHRY and CDR2 is SYGVKD. The junction had 6 bases not matched to a gene; V was cut back by 0 bases and J by 0 bases. The CDR3 length is 17 residues. DNA of the CDR3: TGTGCCATCAGTGAGTCGACTCCTAGCGGGTACCAAGAGACCCAGTACTTC. Protein: CAISESTPSGYQETQYF.

The chain has TRBV9 and TRBJ1-2; TRBD1 is a possible D gene (5 bases). This CDR3 contains 13 residues. Germline V lookup: CDR1 SGDLS, CDR2 YYNGEE. Trimming removed 0 bases from V and 6 bases from J, with 9 bases in between. The CDR3 here is CASSVGGMHGYTF. CDR3 in DNA: TGTGCCAGCAGCGTAGGGGGGATGCATGGCTACACCTTC.

This clonotype has more than one count but fewer than ten. The chain joins TRBV6-2 or TRBV6-3 to TRBJ2-7; maybe TRBD2 (6 bases). CDR1 and CDR2 from the germline V gene are MNHEY and SVGEGT. CDR3 length equals 16 residues. The V gene lost 8 bases and the J gene lost 6 bases, with 26 bases spanning the gap. The DNA for the CDR3 is TGTGCCAGCTCCCTCGGGGGACGGGCCGATTTATTCGAGCAGTACTTC. Amino acid sequence: CASSLGGRADLFEQYF.

The rearrangement uses TRBV4-2 and TRBJ2-5; no firm D call. CDR3 length equals 13 residues. CDR1 and CDR2 (germline): LGHNA, YNFKEQ. V was pared by 0 bases and J by 5 bases, with 7 bases between. The CDR3 region is CASSQDDWETQYF. CDR3 bases: TGTGCCAGCAGCCAAGACGACTGGGAGACCCAGTACTTC.

This clonotype was found many times. The chain links TRBV28 to TRBJ2-7; 7 bases are a match to TRBD1. Germline CDR1 MDHEN, CDR2 SYDVKM. The V and J ends lost 4 bases and 0 bases, in that order; junction bases with no gene match: 3. The CDR3 has 14 amino acids. CDR3 nucleotide sequence: TGTGCCAGCAGTTCGGGACAGAGCTCCTACGAGCAGTACGTC. This sequence encodes CASSSGQSSYEQYV.

V usage is TRBV4-1 and J usage is TRBJ1-2; D remains unclear. The CDR3 extends over 16 amino acids. Germline assignment: CDR1 MGHRA and CDR2 YSYEKL. The ends were cut back, 3 bases at V and 5 bases at J, with 19 bases in the middle. CDR3 protein: CASSHNSWDLDYGYTF. The CDR3 coding sequence is TGCGCCAGCAGCCATAATTCCTGGGATTTGGATTATGGCTACACCTTC.

V and J are TRBV4-3 and TRBJ2-7; D is unresolved. The V end lost 0 bases, the J end lost 0 bases, and 12 bases lay between the germline ends. The length of the CDR3 is 16 residues. CDR1 and CDR2 from the germline V gene are LGHNA and YSLEER. This CDR3 is CASSQDSSSSSYEQYF. The CDR3 DNA is TGCGCCAGCAGCCAAGATTCATCGAGCAGCTCCTACGAGCAGTACTTC.

V usage is TRBV6-4 and J usage is TRBJ1-1; 8 nucleotides match TRBD1. V dropped 6 bases and J dropped 6; count of bases not matched to a gene: 12. Germline values: CDR1 MRHNA, CDR2 SNTAGT. The CDR3 length is 15 residues. CDR3 in amino acids: CASRDRGGYRSEAFF. CDR3 DNA sequence: TGTGCCAGCAGAGACAGGGGAGGGTACAGGTCTGAAGCTTTCTTT.

There are many counts of this clonotype. V usage is TRBV14 and J usage is TRBJ2-7; tentative D call: TRBD2 (7 bases). Germline CDR1 SGHDN, CDR2 FVKESK. V lost 2 bases to trimming and J lost 7 bases, with 18 bases between them. The CDR3 has 15 amino acids. The CDR3 DNA follows: TGTGCCAGCAGCCAAACGCTTAACGGGGGGCGAGAGCAGTACTTC. This codes for CASSQTLNGGREQYF. The entire variable domain, with the rest obtained from reference TRBV14 and TRBJ2-7, is as follows: EAGVTQFPSHSVIEKGQTVTLRCDPISGHDNLYWYRRVMGKEIKFLLHFVKESKQDESGMPNNRFLAERTGGTYSTLKVQPAELEDSGVYFCASSQTLNGGREQYFGPGTRLTVT.

The chain combines TRBV10-3 with TRBJ2-1; D not certain. This CDR3 region has 15 residues. The ends were cut back, 3 bases at V and 2 bases at J, with 11 bases in the middle. CDR1 and CDR2 from the germline V gene are ENHRY and SYGVKD. CDR3 in amino acids: CAISDPRITYNEQFF. CDR3 sequence (DNA): TGTGCCATCAGTGACCCACGAATAACCTACAATGAGCAGTTCTTC.

The table lists this clonotype with a few counts. The chain joins TRBV4-3 to TRBJ2-2; D is unresolved. Germline CDR1 and CDR2: LGHNA and YSLEER. V dropped 0 bases and J dropped 5 bases, with 13 bases sitting between them. The CDR3 is made up of 16 amino acids. CDR3 sequence reads: CASSQESHRHTGELFF. CDR3 coding DNA: TGCGCCAGCAGCCAAGAAAGCCACAGACATACCGGGGAGCTGTTTTTT.

The CDR3 reads CASSVDTVPYGYTF. CDR3 nucleotides: TGTGCCAGCAGCGTAGACACGGTCCCCTATGGCTACACCTTC. The rearrangement joins TRBV9 to TRBJ1-2; no firm D call. The CDR3 extends over 14 amino acids. The germline V gene encodes CDR1 SGDLS and CDR2 YYNGEE. The V end was cut by 0 bases, the J end by 4 bases, with 10 bases between.

This clonotype was found many times. The chain carries TRBV7-2 and TRBJ2-1; 9 bases are a match to TRBD2. CDR3 length: 15 amino acids. Losses at the gene ends were 1 base for V and 3 bases for J; bases not matched to a gene: 1. The V gene's germline CDR1 is SGHTA and CDR2 FQGNSA. CDR3 residues: CASSLETSGYNEQFF. In DNA form, the CDR3 reads TGTGCCAGCAGCTTAGAGACTAGCGGCTACAATGAGCAGTTCTTC.

The table lists this clonotype with a few counts. The gene calls are TRBV5-1 and TRBJ1-6; a possible D gene is TRBD1 (5 bases). V lost 3 bases to trimming and J lost 8 bases, with 15 bases between them. From germline, CDR1 is SGHRS and CDR2 YFSETQ. The CDR3 loop spans 15 amino acids. CDR3 DNA sequence: TGCGCCAGCAGCTCGGCAAGTCGGGGGGATTCACCCCTCCACTTT. It codes for CASSSASRGDSPLHF. The entire variable domain, with the rest obtained from reference TRBV5-1 and TRBJ1-6, is as follows: KAGVTQTPRYLIKTRGQQVTLSCSPISGHRSVSWYQQTPGQGLQFLFEYFSETQRNKGNFPGRFSGRQFSNSRSEMNVSTLELGDSALYLCASSSASRGDSPLHFGNGTRLTVT.

This clonotype occurred many times. This chain links TRBV6-5 with TRBJ2-7; 10 bases align to TRBD1. Germline CDR1 reads MNHEY; CDR2 reads SVGAGI. The J segment lost 3 bases and the V segment lost 6 bases, leaving 2 bases of the junction unmatched. The CDR3 has 13 amino acids. CDR3 sequence reads: CASRRDRGYEQYF. The CDR3 region has the DNA TGTGCCAGCAGGCGGGACAGGGGCTACGAGCAGTACTTC.

This clonotype was seen a single time. The chain employs TRBV20-1 and TRBJ2-3, with a tentative D call TRBD2 (5 bases). CDR3 size: 15 residues. Trimming shortened V by 0 bases and J by 6 bases, and 16 bases separated the two germline ends. Germline CDR1 and CDR2: DFQATT and SNEGSKA (reference sequence). The CDR3 spells CSARDQASGVDTQYF. Written as DNA, the CDR3 is TGCAGTGCTAGAGATCAGGCCAGCGGAGTGGATACGCAGTATTTT.

There are a few counts of this clonotype. V usage is TRBV29-1 and J usage is TRBJ2-2, with 7 bases aligning to TRBD1. CDR3 length: 15 amino acids. From germline, CDR1 is SQVTM and CDR2 ANQGSEA. J gave up 4 bases and V 4 bases, and 9 bases lay outside the gene matches. This CDR3 is CSVAGQHSGTGELFF. CDR3 nucleotide sequence: TGCAGCGTTGCGGGACAGCACTCGGGCACCGGGGAGCTGTTTTTT.

This clonotype was counted between two and nine times. The chain is built from TRBV4-1 and TRBJ2-3; D uncertain. Trimming took 0 bases from V and 2 from J, leaving 6 bases between them. Germline V gene sequence: CDR1 MGHRA, CDR2 YSYEKL. The CDR3 is 14 amino acids. The CDR3 DNA reads TGCGCCAGCAGCCAAGAGGTTAACACAGATACGCAGTATTTT. Translation gives CASSQEVNTDTQYF.